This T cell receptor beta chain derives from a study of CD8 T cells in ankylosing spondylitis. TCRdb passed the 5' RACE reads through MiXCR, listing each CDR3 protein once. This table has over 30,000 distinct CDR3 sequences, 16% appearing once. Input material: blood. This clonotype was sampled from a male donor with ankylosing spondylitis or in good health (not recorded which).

As DNA, the CDR3 is TGTGCCAGCAGCTTATTAGGGCCCCAAGAGACCCAGTACTTC. Its protein product is CASSLLGPQETQYF. This chain uses TRBV5-5 with TRBJ2-5; D remains ambiguous. V lost 2 bases to trimming and J lost 1 base, with 9 bases between them. CDR1 SGHKS and CDR2 YYEKEE come from the germline V gene (reference sequence). The CDR3 is 14 residues long.